This TCR beta chain was obtained from a study of shared clonotypes between healthy human individuals. The assay ran at deep level. Replicate PCRs for sorted subsets used about 200 ng DNA; this equaled 30,000 to 35,000 T cell genomes. TCRdb's table, derived via immunoSEQ multiplex PCR, lists solely in-frame clones and lacks some. The sample comprises about 2 million clones, less than 95% of which are singletons, and 0.95% to 1.5% rests with the top ten. It was CD45RO-negative cells, positively selected for CCR7, that made up naive CD8 cells, with terminally differentiated effector memory CD45RA+ cells excluded. Study results and caveats: Roughly 5% of naive CD4 clonotypes were common to a handful of donors.

Germline CDR1 and CDR2: SEHNR and FQNEAQ (reference sequence). The V end lost 1 base, the J end lost 0 bases, and 7 bases lay between the germline ends. The CDR3 runs 16 residues. As regards this clone: Its target is not known.

The sequence was obtained from a young man in good health. Input material: naive CD8+ T cells sorted from blood. The chain carries TRBV7-9 and TRBJ2-6; weak D call: TRBD2 (5 bases). CDR3 sequence: CASSLEAGSGANVLTF. CDR3 DNA: TGTGCCAGCAGCTTAGAGGCGGGCTCTGGGGCCAACGTCCTGACTTTC.